This T cell receptor (beta chain) was observed in a study of monozygotic twins with inflammatory bowel disease. Whole-study findings and limits: People with IBD had fewer clonotypes in common with others than healthy twins did, especially with disease activity. Whereas healthy co-twins had higher TCRbeta diversity (inverse Simpson), IBD patients had lower diversity.

Looked up from germline, CDR1 is KGHSH and CDR2 is LQKENI. The CDR3 runs 12 residues. Comment on this clonotype: No antigen is known for it.

Researchers used template switching to add UMIs featuring a 6-nucleotide sample barcode. Following a re-call of the 5' RACE reads, TCRdb has one entry per CDR3 protein and lacks DNA. Its clone listing holds about 93,000 distinct CDR3 sequences. T cells were not sorted, and total RNA was isolated straight from whole blood. Sequences were obtained from blood. The chain is built from TRBV18 and TRBJ2-1; the D gene TCRdb calls, TRBD1, cannot be checked with no DNA. This sequence was found in a human donor with ulcerative colitis or Crohn's disease, or a healthy co-twin of an affected twin (not recorded which). This CDR3 reads CASSDRYNEQFF.